These T cell receptor beta chains were read from a single sample in a study of blood T cell repertoires in COVID-19. Only in-frame clones appear in the TCRdb table, and some are missing; sequencing was by immunoSEQ multiplex PCR. The table has more than 95,000 clones, 79% seen once. Sequencing used peripheral blood. Receptors originate from a man aged 35 to 55 with active or convalescent COVID-19. Both conserved end residues are part of each CDR3. A D gene is named only where the DNA matches it firmly. Size tells how often a clone was seen (once, few, many) or the class of an expanded clone, and some rows leave it out.

CDR3 | DNA | J | size | D | V
CASSSLVGGVAFF | TGTGCCAGCAGTTCCCTGGTGGGCGGGGTGGCTTTCTTT | TRBJ1-1 | . | . | TRBV6-5
CASSLGPGGLNQPQHF | TGCGCCAGCAGCTTGGGGCCAGGGGGCTTGAATCAGCCCCAGCATTTT | TRBJ1-5 | . | TRBD1 | TRBV5-1
CASSPGTVANYGYTF | TGCGCCAGCAGCCCTGGGACAGTAGCTAACTATGGCTACACCTTC | TRBJ1-2 | once | TRBD1 | TRBV5-1
CASSFWGGENTQYF | TGTGCCAGCAGCTTCTGGGGCGGGGAGAATACGCAGTATTTT | TRBJ2-3 | . | . | TRBV7-9
CASSRQGGGYEQYF | TGTGCCAGCAGCCGACAGGGAGGAGGATACGAGCAGTACTTC | TRBJ2-7 | . | . | TRBV27
CASSQDSPGTGIPYEQYF | TGCGCCAGCAGCCAAGATTCACCCGGGACAGGGATACCCTACGAGCAGTACTTC | TRBJ2-7 | . | TRBD1 | TRBV4-1
CASSQDGLSGNTIYF | TGTGCCAGCAGCCAAGATGGCCTCTCTGGAAACACCATATATTTT | TRBJ1-3 | . | . | TRBV3-1/TRBV3-2
CASSQQGTEAFF | TGTGCCAGCAGCCAACAGGGAACTGAAGCTTTCTTT | TRBJ1-1 | once | . | TRBV7-9
CASRLTEATNEKLFF | TGTGCCAGCAGGTTGACAGAAGCAACTAATGAAAAACTGTTTTTT | TRBJ1-4 | few | . | TRBV10-3
CAISERGAGNTIYF | TGTGCCATCAGTGAGCGGGGTGCGGGAAACACCATATATTTT | TRBJ1-3 | few | . | TRBV10-3
CASSQVMDSQWVRGYNEQFF | TGTGCCAGCAGCCAAGTTATGGACAGCCAATGGGTAAGGGGATACAATGAGCAGTTCTTC | TRBJ2-1 | . | . | TRBV3-1/TRBV3-2
CASSSLIGGRTYGYTF | TGTGCCAGCAGCTCCCTAATCGGGGGACGGACCTATGGCTACACCTTC | TRBJ1-2 | . | . | TRBV7-9
CAIGLEQTQYF | TGTGCCATCGGGCTCGAGCAGACCCAGTACTTC | TRBJ2-5 | . | . | TRBV10-3
CAWKGQAAGELFF | TGTGCCTGGAAGGGACAGGCGGCCGGGGAGCTGTTTTTT | TRBJ2-2 | . | TRBD1 | TRBV30
CASSSDPGQSPYGYTF | TGTGCCAGCAGCTCAGACCCGGGACAGAGCCCCTATGGCTACACCTTC | TRBJ1-2 | once | TRBD1 | TRBV7-9
CASSQDPGQGVRVNQPQHF | TGCGCCAGCAGCCAAGATCCGGGACAGGGGGTTCGGGTAAATCAGCCCCAGCATTTT | TRBJ1-5 | once | TRBD1 | TRBV4-1
CASRPGLVRSNEQFF | TGTGCCAGCAGACCGGGACTAGTGAGGAGCAATGAGCAGTTCTTC | TRBJ2-1 | . | TRBD2 | TRBV11-2
CASSSGQGSSYNEQFF | TGTGCCAGCAGCTCTGGACAGGGGAGCTCCTACAATGAGCAGTTCTTC | TRBJ2-1 | . | TRBD1 | TRBV5-4
CASHRGGNTEAFF | TGTGCCAGCCACAGGGGGGGGAACACTGAAGCTTTCTTT | TRBJ1-1 | once | TRBD1 | TRBV7-9
CASRGTSGGYEQYF | TGTGCCAGCAGGGGGACTAGCGGGGGGTACGAGCAGTACTTC | TRBJ2-7 | . | TRBD2 | TRBV27
CAFSRASKLFF | TGTGCCTTCTCCAGGGCTTCGAAACTGTTTTTT | TRBJ1-4 | . | . | TRBV30
CASSLQYGYTF | TGTGCCAGCAGTTTACAGTACGGCTACACCTTC | TRBJ1-2 | . | . | TRBV28
CASSLNSNTEAFF | TGTGCCAGCAGCCTTAACAGCAACACTGAAGCTTTCTTT | TRBJ1-1 | . | . | TRBV28
CASSPGGRGAYEQYF | TGTGCCAGCAGCCCCGGCGGCCGGGGGGCCTACGAGCAGTACTTC | TRBJ2-7 | . | TRBD2 | TRBV5-6
CASSQRRTGPQGGSEKLFF | TGTGCCAGCAGCCAAAGGCGAACCGGGCCCCAGGGGGGTAGTGAAAAACTGTTTTTT | TRBJ1-4 | . | TRBD1 | TRBV3-1/TRBV3-2
CASSMRQDSSYNSPLHF | TGTGCCAGCAGTATGAGACAGGACAGCTCCTATAATTCACCCCTCCACTTT | TRBJ1-6 | many | . | TRBV27
CASSQDRDMPQHF | TGCGCCAGCAGCCAAGATAGGGACATGCCCCAGCATTTT | TRBJ1-5 | . | . | TRBV4-3
CAWSSSQGWAVNQPQHF | TGTGCCTGGAGTTCCTCTCAGGGTTGGGCCGTCAATCAGCCCCAGCATTTT | TRBJ1-5 | . | . | TRBV30
CASSLGVNTEAFF | TGTGCCAGCAGTTTAGGAGTGAACACTGAAGCTTTCTTT | TRBJ1-1 | . | . | TRBV12-3/TRBV12-4
CASSWTATDTQYF | TGTGCCAGCAGTTGGACAGCCACAGATACGCAGTATTTT | TRBJ2-3 | . | . | TRBV6-5
CASSPEDREGTQYF | TGTGCCAGCAGCCCCGAGGACAGGGAAGGGACCCAGTACTTC | TRBJ2-5 | . | TRBD1 | TRBV7-9
CASSTPGTSGRETQYF | TGTGCCAGCAGCACCCCCGGGACTAGCGGAAGAGAGACCCAGTACTTC | TRBJ2-5 | . | TRBD2 | TRBV5-4
CASSQTHSQETQYF | TGTGCCAGCAGCCAAACACACAGCCAAGAGACCCAGTACTTC | TRBJ2-5 | once | . | TRBV11-2
CASSLGAGGTTEAFF | TGCGCCAGCAGCTTGGGAGCTGGCGGGACGACTGAAGCTTTCTTT | TRBJ1-1 | . | . | TRBV5-1
CASSLISSSTDTQYF | TGTGCCAGCAGCTTAATCTCTTCTAGCACAGATACGCAGTATTTT | TRBJ2-3 | . | . | TRBV7-2
CASREGYSGLTSYEQYF | TGCGCCAGCAGGGAGGGCTACTCGGGACTGACTTCCTACGAGCAGTACTTC | TRBJ2-7 | . | . | TRBV5-1
CASPRQGKGYTF | TGTGCCAGTCCCAGACAGGGGAAGGGCTACACCTTC | TRBJ1-2 | . | . | TRBV21-1
CASSYNRVWAGANVLTF | TGCGCCAGCAGCTACAACAGGGTTTGGGCTGGGGCCAACGTCCTGACTTTC | TRBJ2-6 | . | . | TRBV5-1
CASSYRPTEPQHF | TGTGCCAGCAGCTACAGACCCACAGAACCCCAGCATTTT | TRBJ1-5 | few | . | TRBV9
CASSQDRSSYNEQFF | TGCGCCAGCAGCCAAGATAGGAGTTCCTACAATGAGCAGTTCTTC | TRBJ2-1 | few | . | TRBV4-1
CASSRPQTGVQAYNSPLHF | TGTGCCAGCAGTCGGCCTCAGACAGGGGTGCAGGCCTATAATTCACCCCTCCACTTT | TRBJ1-6 | . | TRBD1 | TRBV6-6
CASSLVDFPF | TGTGCCAGCAGCTTGGTGGACTTTCCCTTC | TRBJ2-7 | . | . | TRBV5-5
CASSSGQLSYEQYF | TGTGCCAGCAGCTCAGGACAACTCTCCTACGAGCAGTACTTC | TRBJ2-7 | . | . | TRBV11-2
CASSHTGTGGPNTGELFF | TGCGCCAGCAGCCATACCGGGACAGGGGGTCCGAACACCGGGGAGCTGTTTTTT | TRBJ2-2 | . | TRBD1 | TRBV4-1
CASSTSGTGVTEQFF | TGTGCCAGCAGCACCTCCGGGACAGGGGTTACTGAGCAGTTCTTC | TRBJ2-1 | . | TRBD1 | TRBV9
CASSLGEDRGKLFF | TGTGCCAGCAGTTTAGGGGAGGACAGGGGGAAACTGTTTTTT | TRBJ1-4 | . | TRBD1 | TRBV28
CASSLVLAEPYEQYF | TGTGCCAGCAGCTTAGTTCTGGCAGAACCCTACGAGCAGTACTTC | TRBJ2-7 | . | . | TRBV7-6
CASSSGPAGGRNTQYF | TGCGCCAGCAGCTCTGGCCCAGCGGGGGGGAGAAATACGCAGTATTTT | TRBJ2-3 | . | TRBD2 | TRBV5-1
CASSPSGRAYDEQFF | TGTGCCAGCAGTCCCAGCGGGAGGGCCTACGATGAGCAGTTCTTC | TRBJ2-1 | . | TRBD2 | TRBV6-1
CASSVDSTNEKLFF | TGTGCCAGCAGCGTAGACAGCACTAATGAAAAACTGTTTTTT | TRBJ1-4 | . | . | TRBV9
CASSPGLAGEQFF | TGTGCCAGCAGCCCTGGACTAGCGGGAGAGCAGTTCTTC | TRBJ2-1 | . | TRBD2 | TRBV7-3